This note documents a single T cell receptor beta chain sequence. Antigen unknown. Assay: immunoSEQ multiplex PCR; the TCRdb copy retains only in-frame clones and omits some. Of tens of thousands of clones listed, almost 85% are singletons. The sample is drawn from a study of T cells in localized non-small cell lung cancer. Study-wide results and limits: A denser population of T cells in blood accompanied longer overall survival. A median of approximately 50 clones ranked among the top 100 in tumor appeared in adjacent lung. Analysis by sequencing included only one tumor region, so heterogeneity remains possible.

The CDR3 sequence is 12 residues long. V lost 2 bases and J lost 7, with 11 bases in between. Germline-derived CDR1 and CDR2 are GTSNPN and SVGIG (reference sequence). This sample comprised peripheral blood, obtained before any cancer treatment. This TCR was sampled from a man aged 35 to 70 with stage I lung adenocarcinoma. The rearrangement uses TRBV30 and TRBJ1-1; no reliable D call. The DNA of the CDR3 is TGTGCCTGGAGTCCAGGACGGTTTGAAGCTTTCTTT. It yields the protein CAWSPGRFEAFF.